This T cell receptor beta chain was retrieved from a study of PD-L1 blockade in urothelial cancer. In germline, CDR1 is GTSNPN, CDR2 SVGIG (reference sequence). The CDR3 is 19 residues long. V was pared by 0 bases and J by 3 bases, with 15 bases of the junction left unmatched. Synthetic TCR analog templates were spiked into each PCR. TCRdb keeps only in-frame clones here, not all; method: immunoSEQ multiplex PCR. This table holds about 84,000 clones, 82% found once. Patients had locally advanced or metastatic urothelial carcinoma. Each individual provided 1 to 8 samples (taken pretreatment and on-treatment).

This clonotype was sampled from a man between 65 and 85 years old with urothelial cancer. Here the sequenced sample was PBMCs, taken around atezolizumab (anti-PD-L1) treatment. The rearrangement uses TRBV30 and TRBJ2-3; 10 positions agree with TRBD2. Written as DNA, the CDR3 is TGTGCCTGGAGTGTAAGAGTTTGGGCTAGCGGGAGAAGAACAGATACGCAGTATTTT. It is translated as CAWSVRVWASGRRTDTQYF. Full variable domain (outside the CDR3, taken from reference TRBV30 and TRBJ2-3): SQTIHQWPATLVQPVGSPLSLECTVEGTSNPNLYWYRQAAGRGLQLLFYSVGIGQISSEVPQNLSASRPQDRQFILSSKKLLLSDSGFYLCAWSVRVWASGRRTDTQYFGPGTRLTVL.